This TCR beta chain was captured by sequencing in a study of blood T cell repertoires in COVID-19 (TCRdb year 2020). Context from the whole study: Samples from collaborators originated in the United States, Italy and Spain and spanned both the acute and convalescent phases of COVID-19. The samples were drawn from two sources: the first 160 participants of the ongoing ImmuneRACE study, and over 950 subjects contributed by 6 global collaborators. A de-identified subject ID, COVID-19 status, age in years and sex were almost always included in the sample metadata. Subjects who had been exposed to COVID-19, were actively infected with it, or had recovered from it provided the deeply sampled blood TCRbeta repertoires that made up the dataset. The material from the prospective study consisted of cDNA or gDNA derived from T cells, B-cell-depleted T cells, or PBMCs. The repertoires were made available in a free public database intended to serve as a resource for research on the immune response to SARS-CoV-2. Where available, HLA class I and class II types were obtained from metadata supplied by the sample provider rather than from assay-based typing.

The paper as a whole reports these results and caveats: The amount of clinical and demographic metadata varied by source and participant and was provided uncurated.

On this clone: The target of this receptor is not known. Base-call qualities are not available, and no considerably larger clone is one nucleotide away.

The immunoSEQ Assay, a bias-controlled multiplex PCR, was used to amplify TCRbeta CDR3 regions from genomic DNA. In the paper's pipeline: Within the assay, amplification of reference gene primers was used to estimate how many nucleated cells each sample contained. To quantify the absolute abundance of each unique TCRbeta CDR3 rearrangement, sequence reads were collapsed and filtered. For each sample, productive Simpson clonality was calculated by taking the square root of Simpson's diversity index across productive rearrangements. TCRdb holds this immuneACCESS table with in-frame rearrangements only. Some clones are missing; in checked studies, unresolved V genes explain under half, and the rest has no known cause. Clone size and V and J calls were adopted from that table, with D and trimming inferred from the DNA. The sample table holds about 430,000 clones, of which around 91% were seen once. Clones ranked in the top ten supply around 1.1% of the sample.

Trimming accounts for 0 bases at V and 5 bases at J, while the number of junction bases matched to no gene is 2. According to the germline V gene, CDR1 reads MGHRA and CDR2 reads YSYEKL. CDR3 length: 15 amino acids, cysteine to phenylalanine. Of the read, only the CDR3 DNA is kept; its 45 bases are in frame from base 1. Participants in the prospective study were aged roughly 18 to 89 years, lived in under 30 United States geographic areas, and enrolled through a virtual design. To assign participants to cohorts, the prospective study relied on clinical history that participants themselves reported in a screening survey and a study questionnaire. ImmuneRACE Cohort 3 recovered participants were defined by two consecutive negative NP/OP PCR tests, healthcare professional clearance, or symptom resolution. Mobile phlebotomists in the prospective study collected whole blood, serum and a nasopharyngeal or oropharyngeal swab from every participant. Prospective study participants could optionally give additional blood draws and questionnaires over an approximately two-month period. Before DNA extraction, blood samples from the prospective study were shipped at room temperature or frozen.

The sequence is built from TRBV4-1 and TRBJ1-5; TRBD1 agrees with 9 junctional bases. This TCR came from a man under 40 who had recovered from COVID-19. Source material: PBMCs or T cells enriched from blood (not recorded which). Here the CDR3 is given as CASSQETGGYQPQHF. The DNA reads as follows: TGCGCCAGCAGCCAAGAGACAGGGGGATATCAGCCCCAGCATTTT.